The sequence of this T cell receptor beta chain was determined in a study of human T cells and chemical hapten exposure. Time point in this sample: patch test 3, about 24 weeks after DPC sensitization. Treatment denoted: therapeutic diphenylcyclopropenone sensitization with weekly scalp DPC. Each CDR3 protein gets one entry after TCRdb re-called the RACE reads with MiXCR. The sample has over 80,000 distinct CDR3 sequences, approximately 11% seen once. This clonotype was counted many times. Its antigen is not identified. Study-wide results and caveats: The immune response of these alopecia patients might not match healthy individuals'.

The CDR3 loop spans 14 amino acids. V trimming: 8 bases; J trimming: 1 base; junction bases outside the gene matches: 5. Looked up from germline, CDR1 is SGHRS and CDR2 is YFSETQ. The chain carries TRBV5-1 and TRBJ1-1; TRBD1 aligns across 10 bases. The material sequenced was whole blood, taken in connection with sensitization to the hapten diphenylcyclopropenone (DPC). This receptor was taken from a young woman with alopecia areata. Some clones in this sample may be carry-over from other donors' samples. CDR3 sequence reads: CASQTGGENTEAFF. The CDR3 DNA follows: TGCGCCAGTCAGACAGGGGGCGAGAACACTGAAGCTTTCTTT.